Shown below are 2 T cell receptor beta chains from a single sample sequenced in a study of CD8 T cells in Susac syndrome. An amount of RNA that ranged from roughly 0.5 to 1 ug was reverse transcribed with random hexamers. Via MiXCR, TCRdb re-called the immunoSEQ multiplex PCR reads, giving one row per CDR3 protein. The data show approximately 120,000 distinct CDR3 sequences, around 97% seen once. The sample consisted of CD4+ T cells from PBMCs. These receptors were obtained from a human donor in good health.

V and J are TRBV7-2 and TRBJ2-7; 12 nucleotides align to TRBD2. J gave up 4 bases and V 2 bases, and 6 bases lay outside the gene matches. From germline, CDR1 is SGHTA and CDR2 FQGNSA. The CDR3 totals 16 residues. The CDR3 region has the DNA TGTGCCAGCAGCTTATCCCGGACTAGCGGGGTGTACGAGCAGTACTTC. Residues: CASSLSRTSGVYEQYF.

This clonotype has just one count. V gene TRBV6-4 combines with J gene TRBJ2-1; a weak D match, TRBD1 (5 bases). The germline gives CDR1 MRHNA, CDR2 SNTAGT. Trimming took off 4 bases at V and 0 bases at J, with 16 bases between the two ends. This CDR3 spans 17 amino acids. CDR3 nucleotide sequence: TGTGCCAGCAGTGCGTTCCAGGGCCTGAGCTCCTACAATGAGCAGTTCTTC. It specifies CASSAFQGLSSYNEQFF.